The clone carrying this TCR beta chain appeared a few times. TCRdb fed the 5' RACE reads into MiXCR, producing one record per CDR3 protein. Of approximately 52,000 distinct CDR3 sequences in the sample, just over 8% are singletons; the top ten hold about 9.2%. These data belong to a study of early T cells in non-severe SARS-CoV-2 infection. The CDR3 has 16 amino acids. Per germline, CDR1 SQVTM and CDR2 ANQGSEA. The junction had 10 bases not matched to a gene; V was cut back by 2 bases and J by 4 bases. The sequencing input was whole blood. This TCR came from an adult who was a healthcare worker with PCR-confirmed SARS-CoV-2 infection or an uninfected control (not recorded which). V usage is TRBV29-1 and J usage is TRBJ2-7; 11 bases agree with TRBD1. CDR3 in amino acids: CSVETRFGQGAYEQYF. The CDR3, as DNA: TGCAGCGTTGAAACTCGCTTTGGACAGGGGGCTTACGAGCAGTACTTC.